The 7 T cell receptor beta chains listed next were all sequenced from one sample in a study of blood T cell repertoires in COVID-19. Generated by immunoSEQ multiplex PCR, the TCRdb table keeps only in-frame clones and is missing some. Counted here are approximately 380,000 clones, 90% to 95% occurring once; the ten biggest clones make up roughly 0.9%. The sample comprised PBMCs or T cells enriched from blood (not recorded which). The receptors were gathered from a woman in her 40s who had been exposed to COVID-19.

The CDR3 protein is CSVNGNTEAFF. The CDR3 coding sequence is TGCAGCGTGAACGGGAACACTGAAGCTTTCTTT. The chain is built from TRBV29-1 and TRBJ1-1; D remains unclear. Trimming stripped 6 bases from V and 1 base from J, with 6 bases between. The CDR3 is 11 amino acids. Looked up from germline, CDR1 is SQVTM and CDR2 is ANQGSEA.

This clone was recorded a few times. The gene calls are TRBV7-2 and TRBJ1-2; 7 nucleotides match TRBD1. The CDR3 has 15 amino acids. The germline CDR1 and CDR2 sequences are SGHTA and FQGNSA. The V and J ends lost 4 bases and 3 bases, in that order; junction bases with no gene match: 8. The CDR3 bases are TGTGCCAGCAGCTCTTACAGGGGATTAGACTATGGCTACACCTTC. Translation gives CASSSYRGLDYGYTF.

The chain links TRBV19 to TRBJ2-3; 9 positions agree with TRBD1. Germline CDR1 and CDR2: LNHDA and SQIVND (reference sequence). Trimming cost V 5 bases and J 3 bases; bases outside gene matches: 6. The CDR3 length is 15 residues. This chain's CDR3 is CASSRPGQGTDTQYF. CDR3 nucleotides: TGTGCCAGTAGTCGACCGGGACAGGGTACAGATACGCAGTATTTT.

The rearrangement links TRBV19 to TRBJ1-1; 7 nucleotides match TRBD1. The CDR3 length is 12 residues. Germline V gene sequence: CDR1 LNHDA, CDR2 SQIVND (reference sequence). J gave up 7 bases and V 9 bases, and 8 bases lay outside the gene matches. The CDR3 DNA follows: TGTGCCAGCACGCACAACAGGGGTGAAGCTTTCTTT. Its protein product is CASTHNRGEAFF.

This sequence joins TRBV7-3 and TRBJ1-1, with unresolved D. Trimming shortened V by 5 bases and J by 10 bases, and 17 bases separated the two germline ends. The CDR3 length is 13 residues. Germline V gives CDR1 SGHTA, CDR2 FQGTGA. CDR3: CASSRGTGLGAFF. As DNA, the CDR3 is TGTGCCAGCAGCCGAGGAACCGGACTGGGAGCTTTCTTT.

The CDR3 DNA sequence: TGTGCCAGCAGCTTAGCGGGGAACAGGGCCTACGAGCAGTACTTC. Protein product: CASSLAGNRAYEQYF. J is TRBJ2-7 and V is TRBV7-8; D possibly corresponds to TRBD1 (6 bases). This CDR3 is built from 15 residues. Trimming removed 0 bases at V and 2 bases at J, with 11 bases between. The V gene's germline CDR1 is SGHVS and CDR2 FQNEAQ. The whole variable domain, filled in from reference TRBV7-8 and TRBJ2-7, reads GAGVSQSPRYKVAKRGQDVALRCDPISGHVSLFWYQQALGQGPEFLTYFQNEAQLDKSGLPSDRFFAERPEGSVSTLKIQRTQQEDSAVYLCASSLAGNRAYEQYFGPGTRLTVT.

The chain combines TRBV19 with TRBJ1-2, with 8 positions matching TRBD1. Trimming at V came to 7 bases and at J to 5 bases, leaving 6 bases not matched to a gene. The V gene's germline CDR1 is LNHDA and CDR2 SQIVND (reference sequence). The CDR3 runs 13 residues. The CDR3 loop reads CASMLTGEYGYTF. The CDR3 DNA reads as TGTGCCAGTATGTTGACAGGGGAATATGGCTACACCTTC.